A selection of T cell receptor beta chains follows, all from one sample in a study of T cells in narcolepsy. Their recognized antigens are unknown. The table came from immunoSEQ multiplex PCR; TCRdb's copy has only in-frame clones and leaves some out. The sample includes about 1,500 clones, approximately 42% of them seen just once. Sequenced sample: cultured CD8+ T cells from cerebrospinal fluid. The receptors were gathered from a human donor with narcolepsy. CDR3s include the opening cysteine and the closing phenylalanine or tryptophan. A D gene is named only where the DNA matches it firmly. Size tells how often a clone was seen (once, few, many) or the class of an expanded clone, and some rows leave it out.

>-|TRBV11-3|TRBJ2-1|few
TGTGCCAGCAGCTTAAGAGGAGGGGGGGAACGCAATGAGCAGTTCTTC
CASSLRGGGERNEQFF
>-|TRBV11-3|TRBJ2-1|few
TGTGCCAGCAGCTTAAGAGGGGGGAGGGAACGCAATGAGCAGTTCTTC
CASSLRGGRERNEQFF
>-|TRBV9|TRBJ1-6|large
TGTGCCAGCAGCGTAGCTGGTACGCGAGATTCACCCCTCCACTTT
CASSVAGTRDSPLHF
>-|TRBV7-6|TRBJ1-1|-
TGTGCCAGCAGCTTAGAGCCGGGGGTTTCGGAAGCTTTCTTT
CASSLEPGVSEAFF
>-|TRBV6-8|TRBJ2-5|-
TGTGCCAGCAGCCCGGGGGGCCCAAAAGAGACCCAGTACTTC
CASSPGGPKETQYF
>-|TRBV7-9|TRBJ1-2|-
TGTGCCAGCAGCCCAAGTTCCCGGGACTATGGCTACACCTTC
CASSPSSRDYGYTF
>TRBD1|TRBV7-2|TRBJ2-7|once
TGTGCCAGCAGCCCATCGGGACAGGTCTACGAGCAGTACTTC
CASSPSGQVYEQYF
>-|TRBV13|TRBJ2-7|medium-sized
TGTGCCAGCAGCTTGTCCGGGGCCTACGAGCAGTACTTC
CASSLSGAYEQYF
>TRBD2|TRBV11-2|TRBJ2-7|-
TGTGCCAGCAGCCAAGCGGGAGCGGGAGTCCACGAGCAGTACTTC
CASSQAGAGVHEQYF
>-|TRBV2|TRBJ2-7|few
TGTGCCAGCAGCTTAATCTATGGACGGACTTCCTACGAGCAGTACTTC
CASSLIYGRTSYEQYF
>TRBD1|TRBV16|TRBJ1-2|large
TGTGCCAGCAGCCACTCATGGACAGGGGACCTCTATGGCTACACCTTC
CASSHSWTGDLYGYTF
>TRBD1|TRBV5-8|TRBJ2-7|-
TGTGCCAGCAGGCAGACAGGGGTGAACGAGCAGTACTTC
CASRQTGVNEQYF
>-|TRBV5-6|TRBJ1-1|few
TGTGCCAGCAGCTTCGGTCCAAGGGAGATGAACACTGAAGCTTTCTTT
CASSFGPREMNTEAFF
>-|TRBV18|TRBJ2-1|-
TGTGCCAGCTTACCACAAGACGGCAGCCTAAACTTAGATGAGCAGTTCTTC
CASLPQDGSLNLDEQFF
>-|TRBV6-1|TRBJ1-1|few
TGTGCCAGCCGGGGGAGGCGGCAGGGAGACTTGGGGGCTTTCTTT
CASRGRRQGDLGAFF
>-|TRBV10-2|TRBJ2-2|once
TGCGCCAGCAGTAGGGCCAATAGAAACACCGGGGAGCTGTTTTTT
CASSRANRNTGELFF
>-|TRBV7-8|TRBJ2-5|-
TGTGCCAGCAGCCCCTCCGGGACCTGGGGAGAGACCCAGTACTTC
CASSPSGTWGETQYF
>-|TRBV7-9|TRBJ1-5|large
TGTGCCAGCAGCCACGAGCATCAGCCCCAGCATTTT
CASSHEHQPQHF
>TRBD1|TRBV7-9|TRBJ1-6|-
TGTGCCAGCAGCTGGGGACAGGGGGCGCTTGCTTCACCCCTCCACTTT
CASSWGQGALASPLHF
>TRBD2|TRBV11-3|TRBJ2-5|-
TGTGCCAGCAGCTTAGGGACTAGAGGGGAGACCCAGTACTTC
CASSLGTRGETQYF
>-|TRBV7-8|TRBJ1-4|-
TGTGCCAGCAGCTTAGAACCCCTGAATCGGGAAAAACTGTTTTTT
CASSLEPLNREKLFF
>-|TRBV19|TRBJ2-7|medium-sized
TGTGCCAGTAGTATTGCAGGCACCTACGAGCAGTACTTC
CASSIAGTYEQYF
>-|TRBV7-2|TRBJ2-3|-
TGTGCCAGCAGCTTAGCTCTTGGGGGGGATACGCAGTATTTT
CASSLALGGDTQYF
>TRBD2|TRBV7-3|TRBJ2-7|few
TGTGCCAGCAGCCCGACTAGCGGGGGGAATTACGAGCAGTACTTC
CASSPTSGGNYEQYF
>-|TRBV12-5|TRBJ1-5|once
TGTGCTAGTGCCTTTGAGGGGGGGAATCAGCCCCAGCATTTT
CASAFEGGNQPQHF
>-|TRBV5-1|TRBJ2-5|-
TGCGCCAGCAGCCGACAGCAAGAGACCCAGTACTTC
CASSRQQETQYF
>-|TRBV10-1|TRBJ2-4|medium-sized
TGCGCCAGCAGTGAGTCGATCTCGGGGTTAGCCAAAAACATTCAGTACTTC
CASSESISGLAKNIQYF
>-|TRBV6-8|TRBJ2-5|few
TGTGCCAGCAGTTACGGGGACAAGTACCAAGAGACCCAGTACTTC
CASSYGDKYQETQYF
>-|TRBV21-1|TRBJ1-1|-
TGTGCCAGCAAGGAAGTTATGAACACTGAAGCTTTCTTT
CASKEVMNTEAFF
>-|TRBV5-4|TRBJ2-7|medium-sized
TGTGCCAGCAGCTTGCCCGAGGACTTCGCCCACGAGCAGTACTTC
CASSLPEDFAHEQYF
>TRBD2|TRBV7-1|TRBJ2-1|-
TGTGCCAGCAGCCCCGGGGGGTTCAATGAGCAGTTCTTC
CASSPGGFNEQFF
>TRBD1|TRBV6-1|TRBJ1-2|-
TGTGCCAGCGGTAAAGGGAGGACAGGGAAGGGGAAGAACTATGGCTACACCTTC
CASGKGRTGKGKNYGYTF
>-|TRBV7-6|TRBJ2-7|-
TGTGCCAGCAGCTTAGAGGGTTATTACGAGCAGTACTTC
CASSLEGYYEQYF
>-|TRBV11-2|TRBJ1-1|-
TGCGCCAGCAGCCCCGTTTACGGTGACACTGAAGCTTTCTTT
CASSPVYGDTEAFF
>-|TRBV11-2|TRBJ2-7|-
TGTGCCAGCAGCTTTAGGCCCACCGGGACCGCTACTCCCTACGAGCAGTACTTC
CASSFRPTGTATPYEQYF
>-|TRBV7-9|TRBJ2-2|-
TGTGCCAGCAGCGCGCCGTTGGGGGAGCTGTTTTTT
CASSAPLGELFF
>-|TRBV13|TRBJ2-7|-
TGTGCCAGCGGATTACAACATCCGGGCCAAGGGAACGAGCAGTACTTC
CASGLQHPGQGNEQYF
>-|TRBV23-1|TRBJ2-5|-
TGCGCCAGCAGTCGCTCTCTCTCCGGGACACAAGGAGAGACCCAGTACTTC
CASSRSLSGTQGETQYF
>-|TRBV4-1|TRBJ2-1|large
TGCGCCAGCAGCCAAGAAATGAGGAGCGAGCAGTTCTTC
CASSQEMRSEQFF
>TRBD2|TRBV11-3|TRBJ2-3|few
TGTGCCAGCAGCTTAGGTTTAGCGGGGTTACTCACAGATACGCAGTATTTT
CASSLGLAGLLTDTQYF